Below, 7 T cell receptor beta chains from the same sample are listed, as sequenced in a study of T cells after yellow fever vaccination. TCRdb ran MiXCR on the 5' RACE reads and lists one entry per CDR3 protein. The sample lists roughly 310,000 distinct CDR3 sequences, around 4% seen once, with less than 25% in the top ten. The sample was PBMCs, taken on the day of the yellow fever booster vaccination. These receptors came from a man younger than 30 who received the YFV17D yellow fever vaccine.

This clonotype was detected many times. The CDR3 region has the DNA TGTGCCAGCAATCGGGACAGGGGGCGTTCGAAGCCCCAGCATTTT. Protein sequence: CASNRDRGRSKPQHF. This chain uses TRBV5-8 with TRBJ1-5; 12 nucleotides agree with TRBD1. Germline loops: CDR1 SGHTS, CDR2 YDEGEE. The CDR3 runs 15 residues. Trimming took 6 bases from V and 8 from J; bases not matched to a gene: 9.

This clonotype was counted ten times or more. The gene calls are TRBV5-1 and TRBJ2-3; D gene ambiguous. Germline V gene lookup returns CDR1 SGHRS and CDR2 YFSETQ. V shed 9 bases and J shed 2 bases, with 13 bases lying between them. The CDR3 runs 13 residues. CDR3 loop: CATKVSTTDTQYF. The CDR3, as DNA: TGCGCCACAAAGGTGTCTACCACAGATACGCAGTATTTT.

This clonotype was detected many times. This chain connects TRBV5-1 to TRBJ2-2, with 9 bases that match TRBD2. The CDR3 sequence is 18 residues long. CDR1 is SGHRS and CDR2 is YFSETQ in the germline V gene. Unmatched junction bases numbered 9, after V lost 0 bases and J lost 3 bases. The CDR3 region has the DNA TGCGCCAGCAGCTTGGCCGGGACTAGCAGGAGGGACACCGGGGAGCTGTTTTTT. This gives the protein CASSLAGTSRRDTGELFF.

The chain carries TRBV5-6 and TRBJ2-5; D is unresolved. V was trimmed by 1 base and J by 4 bases, leaving 8 bases between them. Germline loops: CDR1 SGHDT, CDR2 YYEEEE. The CDR3 is 13 residues long. The CDR3 loop reads CASSLWLGETQYF. As DNA, the CDR3 is TGTGCCAGCAGCTTGTGGCTTGGAGAGACCCAGTACTTC.

The sample holds many counts of this clonotype. The chain has TRBV29-1 and TRBJ2-1; 11 nucleotides line up with TRBD2. J lost 4 bases, V lost 7 bases, and 6 bases had no gene match. Germline V gene lookup returns CDR1 SQVTM and CDR2 ANQGSEA. This CDR3 contains 14 residues. CDR3 nucleotides: TGCAGCGCTTTAGCGGGGGGGTCTTACAATGAGCAGTTCTTC. Translated, it gives CSALAGGSYNEQFF.

The chain links TRBV5-1 to TRBJ2-7; D uncertain. Germline loops: CDR1 SGHRS, CDR2 YFSETQ. The CDR3 has 13 residues. The V end was cut by 0 bases, the J end by 9 bases, with 13 bases between. The CDR3 DNA is TGCGCCAGCAGCTTGGATCTGGTGGGCGCGCAGTACTTC. This encodes CASSLDLVGAQYF.

V and J are TRBV4-3 and TRBJ1-1, with a tentative D call TRBD1 (5 bases). V was clipped by 0 bases and J by 2 bases, with 13 bases between them. The CDR3 contains 16 residues. Germline values: CDR1 LGHNA, CDR2 YSLEER. Here the CDR3 DNA reads TGCGCCAGCAGCCAAGAAGTCCGGGACCTCAACACTGAAGCTTTCTTT. Protein sequence: CASSQEVRDLNTEAFF.